This is a list of T cell receptor beta chains from one sample in a study of vaccination effects on CD4 cells after COVID-19. Sequenced by immunoSEQ multiplex PCR; TCRdb stores in-frame clones only, minus some. The sample holds about 51,000 clones, approximately 81% seen once. Their antigen targets remain unknown. The specimen was CD4+ T cells from PBMCs cultured without peptide, collected before COVID-19 vaccination. The source is a human donor who had a prior SARS-CoV-2 infection. Each CDR3 is given with its conserved first and last residue. A D gene is named only where the DNA matches it firmly. The size entry is marked missing in some rows and otherwise reads once, few, many or a size class.

d_gene	v_gene	j_gene	abundance	CDR3nt	CDR3aa
NA	TRBV10-1	TRBJ1-1	NA	TGCGCCAGCAGTGACGGGCAGACAAACACTGAAGCTTTCTTT	CASSDGQTNTEAFF
TRBD2	TRBV7-3	TRBJ2-3	NA	TGTGCCAGCAGCGCAGGGACTAGCTTCGATGCAGATACGCAGTATTTT	CASSAGTSFDADTQYF
NA	TRBV9	TRBJ2-5	NA	TGTGCCAGCAGCGTAGAGTCAGGGGTGTTAGGGGAGACCCAGTACTTC	CASSVESGVLGETQYF
TRBD1	TRBV4-2	TRBJ1-3	once	TGTGCCAGCAGCCTTCTGGGACAGTTCGACTCTGGAAACACCATATATTTT	CASSLLGQFDSGNTIYF
NA	TRBV28	TRBJ1-3	once	TGTGCCAGCAGTTCCCTAGGCCTCGGCGGAAACACCATATATTTT	CASSSLGLGGNTIYF
NA	TRBV11-3	TRBJ1-4	NA	TGTGCCAGCAGCCAGGGGCGGCGTGAAAAACTGTTTTTT	CASSQGRREKLFF
NA	TRBV27	TRBJ2-1	NA	TGTGCCAGCAGCCGGAATACAGGTGAGCAGTTCTTC	CASSRNTGEQFF
TRBD2	TRBV4-3	TRBJ2-3	NA	TGCGCCAGCAGCCATTTAGCGGGACGCACAGATACGCAGTATTTT	CASSHLAGRTDTQYF
TRBD1	TRBV18	TRBJ2-7	once	TGTGCCAGCTCACCACCTGACGGGACAGGGAGCGGCGAGCAGTACTTC	CASSPPDGTGSGEQYF
NA	TRBV6-6	TRBJ1-5	NA	TGTGCCAGCAGTCCGTTAGCTGGGGGATCCAATCAGCCCCAGCATTTT	CASSPLAGGSNQPQHF
NA	TRBV5-5	TRBJ2-2	NA	TGTGCCAGCAGCGAGGGGACGGCGAACACCGGGGAGCTGTTTTTT	CASSEGTANTGELFF
TRBD1	TRBV4-2	TRBJ1-5	NA	TGTGCCAGCAGCCAAGGGGGGACAGGCGATCAGCCCCAGCATTTT	CASSQGGTGDQPQHF
TRBD2	TRBV4-1	TRBJ2-5	once	TGCGCCAGCAGCCAAGCACCCTTCCAATTAGCGGGAGACCCAGAGACCCAGTACTTC	CASSQAPFQLAGDPETQYF
NA	TRBV4-1	TRBJ1-3	NA	TGCGCCAGCAGCCAAGCCGCGAGGAACACCATATATTTT	CASSQAARNTIYF
NA	TRBV25-1	TRBJ2-1	NA	TGTGCCAGCAGGGGCGGAACTCTCGGTGAGCAGTTCTTC	CASRGGTLGEQFF
TRBD1	TRBV18	TRBJ1-2	NA	TGTGCCAGCTCACCACCGGGACAGGGGAGGGGCTACACCTTC	CASSPPGQGRGYTF
TRBD1	TRBV7-9	TRBJ1-4	few	TGTGCCAGCAGTCGAGACAGGGCGGATGAAAAACTGTTTTTT	CASSRDRADEKLFF
NA	TRBV24-1	TRBJ1-1	few	TGTGCCACCAGAGCGGGACTGTGGGGGAACACTGAAGCTTTCTTT	CATRAGLWGNTEAFF
TRBD1	TRBV9	TRBJ2-3	NA	TGTGCCAGCAGCGCGGGACAGGGGGAAACAGATACGCAGTATTTT	CASSAGQGETDTQYF
TRBD2	TRBV6-4	TRBJ2-3	NA	TGTGCCAGCAGTGACTCGTCTAGCGGGGGGGAAGTTACGCAGTATTTT	CASSDSSSGGEVTQYF
TRBD1	TRBV5-4	TRBJ2-5	NA	TGTGCCAGCACCTCCTCTCCGGACAGGGCAGAGACCCAGTACTTC	CASTSSPDRAETQYF
NA	TRBV10-3	TRBJ2-1	NA	TGTGCCATCAGTGAGTTCAGGGGCTACAATGAGCAGTTCTTC	CAISEFRGYNEQFF
TRBD1	TRBV5-4	TRBJ2-2	once	TGTGCCAGCGAGCTTGGAGGGACAGGGGGACGCGGGGAGCTGTTTTTT	CASELGGTGGRGELFF
TRBD1	TRBV5-1	TRBJ2-7	NA	TGCGCCAGCGCAGCCCAGGGGGCCTACGAGCAGTACTTC	CASAAQGAYEQYF
TRBD2	TRBV5-1	TRBJ2-1	NA	TGCGCCAGCAGCTACGGGACTAGCGGGACCAATGAGCAGTTCTTC	CASSYGTSGTNEQFF
NA	TRBV11-3	TRBJ2-5	NA	TGTGCCAGCAGCTTGATGGACCTCTTGGAGGAGACCCAGTACTTC	CASSLMDLLEETQYF
TRBD1	TRBV20-1	TRBJ1-2	NA	TGCAGTGCTAGTGAGGGACAGGGAGACTATGGCTACACCTTC	CSASEGQGDYGYTF
NA	TRBV7-9	TRBJ1-2	few	TGTGCCAGCAGCTTAGCCTCAGGGTCTAACTATGGCTACACCTTC	CASSLASGSNYGYTF
NA	TRBV10-3	TRBJ1-6	NA	TGTGCCATCAAGGGAGAAATGGATTCACCCCTCCACTTT	CAIKGEMDSPLHF
NA	TRBV10-3	TRBJ2-4	NA	TGTGCCATCGGTCGAGGCGCCGCGAATGTTCTAGCCAAAAACATTCAGTACTTC	CAIGRGAANVLAKNIQYF
TRBD2	TRBV7-3	TRBJ2-5	NA	TGTGCCAGCAGCTCTAGCGGGAAAGCAGAGACCCAGTACTTC	CASSSSGKAETQYF
NA	TRBV5-1	TRBJ2-2	NA	TGCGCCAGCAGCTTTCGGACGGACACCGGGGAGCTGTTTTTT	CASSFRTDTGELFF
TRBD1	TRBV7-8	TRBJ1-4	NA	TGTGCCAGCAACCAGGGACAGGGGTTTGAAAAACTGTTTTTT	CASNQGQGFEKLFF
TRBD2	TRBV9	TRBJ2-1	NA	TGTGCCAGCAGCGTAGTAGCTAGCGGGGGTCTCGATGAGCAGTTCTTC	CASSVVASGGLDEQFF
TRBD1	TRBV3-1/TRBV3-2	TRBJ1-2	NA	TGTGCCAGCAGCGCAAGGGGACAGGGGGCTCATGGCTACACCTTC	CASSARGQGAHGYTF
NA	TRBV10-3	TRBJ1-2	NA	TGTGCCATCAGTGAGTCACGGGGTGACTATGGCTACACCTTC	CAISESRGDYGYTF
TRBD2	TRBV5-4	TRBJ2-5	NA	TGTGCCAGCAGCTTGGGGGGGGGTTTGGGAGAGACCCAGTACTTC	CASSLGGGLGETQYF
NA	TRBV5-1	TRBJ2-3	NA	TGCGCCAGCAGCTTGGTACCGGCTAGCACAGATACGCAGTATTTT	CASSLVPASTDTQYF
TRBD2	TRBV6-5	TRBJ2-3	NA	TGTGCCAGCAGTTGGACTAGCGGGAGAACAGATACGCAGTATTTT	CASSWTSGRTDTQYF
NA	TRBV6-6	TRBJ1-3	NA	TGTGCCAGCAGTTACTCAGGTGGGCTCTCTGGAAACACCATATATTTT	CASSYSGGLSGNTIYF